The present TCR beta chain was sequenced within a study of blood T cells in healthy people across ages. Study-wide findings and caveats: Older age coincided with a roughly linear decline in TCR beta diversity per million T cells. Researchers judged that diversity estimates from one million T cells fell short of true values.

With a J-beta primer mix and a sample-barcoded 5' primer, a second PCR ran about 6 to 11 cycles. TCRdb re-analysed the 5' RACE reads in MiXCR, keeping a single row per CDR3 protein. The sample has about 1.4 million distinct CDR3 sequences, 59% seen once; the top ten hold more than 6%. Of note for this clonotype: Its antigen is currently unknown.

The sequenced sample consisted of blood. This receptor was identified in a man aged 18 to 29 in good health.

The DNA for the CDR3 is TGCGCCAGCAGCTTGGAAGCCCGCGGCCATGAGCAGTTCTTC. Encoded protein: CASSLEARGHEQFF. V usage is TRBV5-1 and J usage is TRBJ2-1; D is uncertain. CDR1 and CDR2 (germline): SGHRS, YFSETQ. V was pared by 0 bases and J by 8 bases, with 12 bases between. The CDR3 is made up of 14 amino acids.